Sequencing of this T cell receptor beta chain was carried out in a study of blood T cell repertoires in COVID-19. Looking at the study overall: The origin of the acute and convalescent COVID-19 samples was the United States, Italy and Spain. PBMCs, B-cell-depleted T cells, or T cells were the source of the cDNA or gDNA that made up the material.

As handled by the study authors: Reference gene primer amplification yielded estimated nucleated cell counts. Here immunoSEQ multiplex PCR was the method, and the copy in TCRdb shows in-frame clones only, minus some. The DNA was the basis for D and trimming; V, J and clone size are from that table. The sample carries roughly 150,000 clones, 80% to 90% recorded once. The source material was peripheral blood. This TCR came from a woman older than 75 with acute or convalescent COVID-19.

CDR3 bases: TGTGCCAGCCTTGGACAGGGCGAAACTAACTATGGCTACACCTTC. This gives the protein CASLGQGETNYGYTF. The chain couples TRBV19 to TRBJ1-2; 8 bases fit TRBD1. With 9 bases clipped from V and 0 bases from J, the junction kept 9 bases outside the gene matches. The germline V gene encodes CDR1 LNHDA and CDR2 SQIVND (reference sequence). This CDR3 region has 15 residues.